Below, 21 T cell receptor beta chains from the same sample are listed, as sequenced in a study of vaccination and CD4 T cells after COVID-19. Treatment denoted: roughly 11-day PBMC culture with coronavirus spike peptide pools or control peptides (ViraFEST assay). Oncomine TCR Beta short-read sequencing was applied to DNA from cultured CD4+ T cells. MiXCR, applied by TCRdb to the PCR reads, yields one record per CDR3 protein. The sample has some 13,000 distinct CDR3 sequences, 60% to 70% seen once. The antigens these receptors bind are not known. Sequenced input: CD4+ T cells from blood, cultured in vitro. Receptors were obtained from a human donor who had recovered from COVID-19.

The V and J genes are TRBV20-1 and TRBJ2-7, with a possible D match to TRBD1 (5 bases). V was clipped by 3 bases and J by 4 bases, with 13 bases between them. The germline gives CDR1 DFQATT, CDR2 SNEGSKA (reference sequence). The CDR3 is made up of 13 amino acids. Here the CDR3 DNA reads TGCAGTGCTAGTCAGGCAGGGTGGTACGAGCAGTACTTC. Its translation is CSASQAGWYEQYF.

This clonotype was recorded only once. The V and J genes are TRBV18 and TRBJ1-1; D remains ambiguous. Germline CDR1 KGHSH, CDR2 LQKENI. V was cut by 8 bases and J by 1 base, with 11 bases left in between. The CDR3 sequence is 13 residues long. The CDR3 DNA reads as TGTGCCAGCCAACTGCCGGCGAACACTGAAGCTTTCTTT. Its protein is CASQLPANTEAFF.

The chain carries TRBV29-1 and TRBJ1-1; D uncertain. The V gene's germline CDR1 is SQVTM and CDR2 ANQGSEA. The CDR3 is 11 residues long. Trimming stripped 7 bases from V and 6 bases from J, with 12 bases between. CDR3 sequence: CSASLVAEAFF. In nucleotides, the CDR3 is TGCAGCGCCTCCCTGGTCGCTGAAGCTTTCTTT. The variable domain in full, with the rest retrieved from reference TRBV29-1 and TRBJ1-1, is SAVISQKPSRDICQRGTSLTIQCQVDSQVTMMFWYRQQPGQSLTLIATANQGSEATYESGFVIDKFPISRPNLTFSTLTVSNMSPEDSSIYLCSASLVAEAFFGQGTRLTVV.

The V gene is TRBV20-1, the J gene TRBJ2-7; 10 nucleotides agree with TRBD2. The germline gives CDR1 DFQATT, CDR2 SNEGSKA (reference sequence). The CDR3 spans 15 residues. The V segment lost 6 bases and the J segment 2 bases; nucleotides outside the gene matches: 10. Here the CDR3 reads CSASPLAGGTYEQYF. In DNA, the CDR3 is TGCAGTGCCAGTCCCTTAGCGGGAGGCACCTACGAGCAGTACTTC.

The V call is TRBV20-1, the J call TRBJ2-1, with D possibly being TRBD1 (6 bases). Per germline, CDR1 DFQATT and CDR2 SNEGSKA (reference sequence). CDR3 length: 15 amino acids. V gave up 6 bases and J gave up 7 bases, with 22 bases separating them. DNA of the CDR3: TGCAGTGCGTCTTCCGGGACAAACGAGAGGAATGAGCAGTTCTTC. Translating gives CSASSGTNERNEQFF.

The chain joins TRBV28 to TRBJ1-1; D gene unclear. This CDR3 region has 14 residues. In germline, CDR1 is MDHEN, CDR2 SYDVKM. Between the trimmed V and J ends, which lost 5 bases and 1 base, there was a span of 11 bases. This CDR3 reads CASSRSGWNTEAFF. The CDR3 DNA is TGTGCCAGCAGTCGTTCCGGTTGGAACACTGAAGCTTTCTTT.

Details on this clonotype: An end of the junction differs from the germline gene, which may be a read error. Here the CDR3 reads CASSPTGTATQYF. Written as DNA, the CDR3 is TGTGCCAGCAGCCCCACAGGGACAGCTACGCAGTATTTT. This chain connects TRBV6-1 to TRBJ2-3, with 7 bases lining up with TRBD1. Per the germline V gene, CDR1 is MNHNS and CDR2 is SASEGT. The CDR3 is made up of 13 amino acids.

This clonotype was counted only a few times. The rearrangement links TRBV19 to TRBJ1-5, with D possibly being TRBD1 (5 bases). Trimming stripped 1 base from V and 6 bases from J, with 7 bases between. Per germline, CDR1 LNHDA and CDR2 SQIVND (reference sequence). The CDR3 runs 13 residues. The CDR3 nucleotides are TGTGCCAGTAGTATAGGGGGGAGTCAGCCCCAGCATTTT. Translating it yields CASSIGGSQPQHF.

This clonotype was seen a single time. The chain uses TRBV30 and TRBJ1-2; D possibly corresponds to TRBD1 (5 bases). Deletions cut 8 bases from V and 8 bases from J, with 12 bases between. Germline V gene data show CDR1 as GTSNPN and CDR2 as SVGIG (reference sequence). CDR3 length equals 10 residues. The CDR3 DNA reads TGTGCCCTAGGTCGGGGGGGCTACACCTTC. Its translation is CALGRGGYTF.

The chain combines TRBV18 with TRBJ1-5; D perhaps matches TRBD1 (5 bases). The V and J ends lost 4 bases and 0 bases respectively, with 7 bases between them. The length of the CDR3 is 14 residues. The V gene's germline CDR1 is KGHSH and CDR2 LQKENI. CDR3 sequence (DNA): TGTGCCAGCTCACAACAGGTTAGCAATCAGCCCCAGCATTTT. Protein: CASSQQVSNQPQHF. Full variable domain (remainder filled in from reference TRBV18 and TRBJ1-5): NAGVMQNPRHLVRRRGQEARLRCSPMKGHSHVYWYRQLPEEGLKFMVYLQKENIIDESGMPKERFSAEFPKEGPSILRIQQVVRGDSAAYFCASSQQVSNQPQHFGDGTRLSIL.

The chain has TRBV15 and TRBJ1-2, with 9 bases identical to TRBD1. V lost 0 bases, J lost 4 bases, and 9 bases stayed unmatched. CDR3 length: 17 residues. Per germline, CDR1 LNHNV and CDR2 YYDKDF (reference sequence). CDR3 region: CATSRDLGTGTPYGYTF. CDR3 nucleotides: TGTGCCACCAGCAGAGATCTCGGGACAGGGACTCCCTATGGCTACACCTTC.

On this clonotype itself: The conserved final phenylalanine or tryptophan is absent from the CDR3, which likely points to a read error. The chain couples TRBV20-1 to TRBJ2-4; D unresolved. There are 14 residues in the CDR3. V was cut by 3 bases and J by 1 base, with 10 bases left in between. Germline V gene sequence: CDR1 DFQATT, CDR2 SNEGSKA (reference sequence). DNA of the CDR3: TGCAGTGCTAGGGAGTTGTTGGCCAAAAACATTCAGTACCTC. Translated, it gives CSARELLAKNIQYL.

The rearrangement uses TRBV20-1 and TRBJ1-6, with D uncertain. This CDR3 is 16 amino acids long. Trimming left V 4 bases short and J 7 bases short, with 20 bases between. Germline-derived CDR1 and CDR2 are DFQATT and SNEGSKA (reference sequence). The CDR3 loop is CSATPPHGTANSPLHF. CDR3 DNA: TGCAGTGCTACCCCCCCCCACGGCACCGCCAATTCACCCCTCCACTTT.

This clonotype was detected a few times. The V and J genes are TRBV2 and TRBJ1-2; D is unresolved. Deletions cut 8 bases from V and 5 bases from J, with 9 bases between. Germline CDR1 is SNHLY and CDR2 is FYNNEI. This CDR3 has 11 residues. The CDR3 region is CASSLEYGYTF. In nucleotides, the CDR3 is TGTGCCAGCTCTCTCGAGTATGGCTACACCTTC.

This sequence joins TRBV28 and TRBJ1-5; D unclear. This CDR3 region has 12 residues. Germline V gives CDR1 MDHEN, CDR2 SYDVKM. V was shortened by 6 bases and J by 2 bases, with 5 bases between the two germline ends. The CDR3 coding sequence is TGTGCCAGCAGATCGGGCAATCAGCCCCAGCATTTT. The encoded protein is CASRSGNQPQHF.

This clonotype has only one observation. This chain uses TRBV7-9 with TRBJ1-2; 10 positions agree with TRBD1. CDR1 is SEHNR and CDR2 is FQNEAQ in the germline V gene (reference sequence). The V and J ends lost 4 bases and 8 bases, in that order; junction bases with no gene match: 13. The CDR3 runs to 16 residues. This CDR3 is CASSSGTGEIQLGYTF. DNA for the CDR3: TGTGCCAGCAGCTCTGGGACAGGGGAAATTCAGCTCGGCTACACCTTC.

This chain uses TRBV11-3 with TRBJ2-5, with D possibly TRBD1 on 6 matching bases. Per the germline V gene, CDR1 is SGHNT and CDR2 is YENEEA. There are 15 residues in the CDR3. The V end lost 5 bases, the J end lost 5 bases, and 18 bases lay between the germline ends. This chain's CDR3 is CASSRAGAAGETQYF. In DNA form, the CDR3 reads TGTGCCAGCAGCCGAGCAGGGGCAGCAGGGGAGACCCAGTACTTC.

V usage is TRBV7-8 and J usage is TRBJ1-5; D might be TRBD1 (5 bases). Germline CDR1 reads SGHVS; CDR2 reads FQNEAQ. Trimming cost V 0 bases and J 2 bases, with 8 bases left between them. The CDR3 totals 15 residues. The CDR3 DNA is TGTGCCAGCAGCTTAGCGCGGGGCGGCAATCAGCCCCAGCATTTT. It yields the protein CASSLARGGNQPQHF.

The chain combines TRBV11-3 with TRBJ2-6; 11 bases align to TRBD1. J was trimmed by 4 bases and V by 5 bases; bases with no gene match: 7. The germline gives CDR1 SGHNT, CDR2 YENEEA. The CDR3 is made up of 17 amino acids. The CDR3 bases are TGTGCCAGCAGCCCCGGACAGGGGGCGCCCGGGGCCAACGTCCTGACTTTC. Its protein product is CASSPGQGAPGANVLTF.

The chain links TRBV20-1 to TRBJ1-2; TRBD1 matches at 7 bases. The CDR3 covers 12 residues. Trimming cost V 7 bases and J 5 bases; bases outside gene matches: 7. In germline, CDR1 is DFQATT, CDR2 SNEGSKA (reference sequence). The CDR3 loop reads CSVTGQNYGYTF. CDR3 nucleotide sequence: TGCAGTGTTACGGGACAGAATTATGGCTACACCTTC.

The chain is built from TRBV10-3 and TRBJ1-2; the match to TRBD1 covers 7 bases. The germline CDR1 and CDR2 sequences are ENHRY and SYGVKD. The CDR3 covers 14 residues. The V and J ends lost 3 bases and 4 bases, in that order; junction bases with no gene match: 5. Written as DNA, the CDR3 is TGTGCCATCAGTGAATCGACAGGGCTCTATGGCTACACCTTC. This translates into CAISESTGLYGYTF.